This T cell receptor beta chain comes out of a study of shared clonotypes between healthy human individuals (dated by TCRdb to 2019 to 2021). About the full investigation: The cohort included a few men and two women between 18 and 49 years of age. For each donor, CD4 naive and CD4 memory were each run on three plates, CD8 naive on two plates, and CD8 memory on one plate. To estimate repertoire size and how much clonotypes are shared between individuals, the study performed deep sequencing of blood TCR repertoires from five healthy adults. Libraries were prepared and TCR repertoires were sequenced by different laboratories using diverse techniques, in order to increase sequencing depth and limit assay-specific biases. Each donor's leukapheresis produced roughly between roughly 0.85 and 10 billion PBMCs. Study-wide conclusions, independent of this receptor: The genetic and exposure-history diversity represented was limited by the small number of donors. Sampling was restricted to blood, and TCR repertoires in tissues likely differ from the TCR repertoires found in blood. Incomplete sequencing was indicated by rarefaction of sorted-subset datasets, despite the large sequencing depth. Based on pairwise subsampling, the degree of clonotype sharing among donors was expected to be affected by sequencing depth. Across four donors, around 5% of naive CD4, approximately 3.6% of naive CD8, approximately 2.5% of memory CD4, and over 0.35% of memory CD8 clonotypes were shared. Compared with non-shared clonotypes, the clonotypes found in all four sorted-subset donors had higher generation probabilities. Naive subsets generally had larger estimated clonotype richness than memory subsets.

The donors were healthy, HIV-negative adults with no recently reported acute infections or vaccinations. Only Caucasian adults living in Nashville, Tennessee, USA were represented among the donors. CD4+ T cells were enriched by magnetic negative selection, after which naive cells were positively selected on CD45RA and the negative fraction was taken as the memory subset. Blood was obtained by leukapheresis, after which PBMCs were separated by Ficoll-Histopaque density gradient centrifugation and cryopreserved in liquid nitrogen vapor phase. Analytical flow cytometry was used to check the purity and quantity of every magnetically sorted T cell population. From each sorted fraction, genomic DNA was isolated and quantified by UV absorbance on a Nanodrop 2000c. Using the deep immunoSEQ assay, TCR CDR3 regions were amplified from genomic DNA by multiplex PCR. Extracted genomic DNA from each cell subset was spread evenly across all wells of several immunoSEQ 96-well plates, with each plate serving as a replicate. For sorted subsets, each replicate PCR was loaded with about 0.2 ug genomic DNA, equivalent to 25,000 to 35,000 T cell genomes. Purified libraries were quantified with a Qubit 3.0 fluorometer, sized on a Bioanalyzer 2100, and re-quantified with the KAPA Library Quantification kit. Each immunoSEQ 96-well plate was sequenced on its own single-read 150-cycle Illumina NextSeq 550 flow cell. The paper's processing steps were these. The immunoSEQ output contained only junctional sequences without quality scores, so filtering could not match that applied to full-length reads. To assign V/J genes and CDR3, sequences were annotated against IMGT germline references using PyIR, a Python wrapper for IgBLAST v1.9. Reads were filtered out if the reads had weak V/J assignments (E-value above 1e-6), no CDR3, stop codons, out-of-frame junctions, or ambiguous translated residues. V3J clonotypes were defined as sequences sharing the same inferred V gene, J gene, and CDR3 amino acid sequence. Percentage overlap between repertoires was calculated by dividing the number of shared unique clonotypes by the size of the smaller repertoire. RTK rarefaction, the Chao1 estimator, and Recon v2.1 estimates of unobserved clonotypes were used to assess repertoire richness. Generation probabilities were computed with OLGA for all TCRbeta clonotypes obtained by the gDNA method from four donors. In its TCRdb copy, this immuneACCESS table keeps in-frame sequences only and misses some clones. Where compared with another copy, unresolved V genes explain less than half of these, and the others have no known cause. V and J calls and clone size come straight from that table; D and trimming were deduced from the DNA. The sample includes approximately 700,000 clones, with around four fifths observed a single time. Under 2% of the sample is in the top ten clones.

Turning to this clone: Its antigen is not yet known. Base quality data are lacking; no much larger clone is found one base away.

The CDR3 starts with the cysteine, ends with the phenylalanine, and has 14 residues. Of the read, only the CDR3 DNA is kept; its 42 bases are in frame from base 1. V loses 1 base of germline sequence and J loses 4 bases, and the interval between the two ends is 7 bases. The germline V gene provides CDR1 KGHSH and CDR2 LQKENI. Rearrangement joined TRBV18 to TRBJ2-2, with the D gene call left open. The sequence was collected from a woman aged 25 to 39 in good health. Sequenced material: memory CD4+ T cells sorted from blood. According to the study, the label for this sample's cell subset or site signals: CD45RA-negative fraction. The CDR3 region reads CASSPRRSTGELFF. The DNA sequence is TGTGCCAGCTCACCACGTAGGAGCACCGGGGAGCTGTTTTTT.